This TCR beta chain was identified in a study of cytomegalovirus exposure and HLA in healthy donors. Study information: Clustering assigned approximately 78% of the approximately 390 genotyped donors to the Caucasian-associated ancestry cluster.

Germline lookup yields CDR1 SEHNR and CDR2 FQNEAQ (reference sequence). Trimming cost V 5 bases and J 5 bases; bases outside gene matches: 11. CDR3 length: 16 amino acids. Primers: 60 Vbeta forward and 13 Jbeta reverse. The table came from immunoSEQ multiplex PCR; TCRdb's copy has only in-frame clones and leaves some out. Of some 180,000 clones in the sample, 77% were seen once. The genes are TRBV7-9 and TRBJ2-5, with 10 bases that match TRBD1. Sequencing was performed on PBMCs. The TCR was taken from a woman in her sixties in good health and CMV-seropositive. CDR3 coding DNA: TGTGCCAGCAGCCCGAGACAGGGGGCGCGCAGGGAGACCCAGTACTTC. Amino acids: CASSPRQGARRETQYF.